This TCR beta chain was recovered during a study of blood T cell repertoires in COVID-19. The length of the CDR3 is 15 residues. The germline V and J ends were trimmed by 4 bases and 1 base, with 14 bases remaining between them. CDR1 and CDR2 from the germline V gene are SGHNT and YYREEE (reference sequence). How the authors handled the data: Reference gene primer amplification in the assay estimated nucleated cell counts. This table comes from immunoSEQ multiplex PCR, and its TCRdb copy is limited to in-frame clones, with some not included. V and J calls and clone size are copied from that table; D and trimming were computed from the DNA. Here the sample spans around 220,000 clones, 80% to 90% being singletons.

This rearrangement joins TRBV5-4 to TRBJ2-5; tentative D call: TRBD1 (6 bases). What was sequenced was PBMCs or T cells enriched from blood (not recorded which). This TCR came from a woman aged 50 to 60 with acute COVID-19. The CDR3 nucleotides are TGTGCCAGCAGCGACATGAGGGGGACCCAAGAGACCCAGTACTTC. It encodes CASSDMRGTQETQYF.